A single sample is the source of the 4 T cell receptor beta chains below, sequenced in a study of graft-versus-host responses after intestinal transplantation. Some clones are missing from TCRdb's copy, which holds only in-frame ones; the method was immunoSEQ multiplex PCR. The sample consists of over 90,000 clones, roughly nine tenths of them appearing once. Their antigens remain unidentified. This sample comprised unstimulated CD4+ T cells sorted from spleen or lymph node cells, obtained before transplant. The receptors derive from a human donor who was the organ donor for an intestinal transplant.

This clone was seen once. The genes are TRBV4-2 and TRBJ1-3; D is perhaps TRBD1 (5 bases). Germline V gives CDR1 LGHNA, CDR2 YNFKEQ. Trimming stripped 3 bases from V and 2 bases from J, with 14 bases between. CDR3 length equals 16 residues. The CDR3, as DNA: TGTGCCAGCAGCCAGGATAGGGGACTGGCTGGAAACACCATATATTTT. Translated, it gives CASSQDRGLAGNTIYF.

This clone was found once. The V and J genes are TRBV19 and TRBJ2-3; unclear D gene. Germline assignment: CDR1 LNHDA and CDR2 SQIVND (reference sequence). Trimming stripped 1 base from V and 2 bases from J, with 7 bases between. This CDR3 comprises 14 residues. The CDR3 sequence is CASSIGVLTDTQYF. CDR3 coding DNA: TGTGCCAGTAGTATAGGAGTGCTCACAGATACGCAGTATTTT.

This rearrangement joins TRBV4-3 to TRBJ1-6, with D unclear. The CDR3 contains 15 residues. V was clipped by 1 base and J by 6 bases, with 10 bases between them. Germline V lookup: CDR1 LGHNA, CDR2 YSLEER. Here the CDR3 reads CASSQVKIVNSPLHF. The CDR3 DNA follows: TGCGCCAGCAGCCAAGTTAAAATTGTTAATTCACCCCTCCACTTT.

This chain joins TRBV4-2 and TRBJ2-3; 7 positions match TRBD2. The CDR3 is made up of 14 amino acids. J was trimmed by 6 bases and V by 1 base; bases with no gene match: 4. Germline-derived CDR1 and CDR2 are LGHNA and YNFKEQ. The CDR3 reads CASSQAGEGDTQYF. CDR3 bases: TGTGCCAGCAGCCAAGCGGGGGAGGGCGATACGCAGTATTTT.